These 3 T cell receptor beta chains were all obtained from the same sample, sequenced in a study of vaccination and CD4 T cells after COVID-19 (dated by TCRdb to 2021 to 2024). Per the publication, the treatment or condition label means: 10-day PBMC culture with coronavirus spike peptide pools or control peptides (ViraFEST assay). The method behind the library was PCR. The instrument given in TCRdb is Illumina iSeq 100. At the Johns Hopkins FTIC core, DNA from the cultured CD4+ T cells underwent TCR sequencing with the Oncomine TCR Beta short-read assay. In-frame beta chains were kept once TCRdb had trimmed the public reads at Q25 with fastp and called clones with MiXCR. Each CDR3 protein appears once, grouped with its most common genes and DNA. Here the sample has 15,000 or so distinct CDR3 sequences; around 46% occur a single time. 14% of the sample belongs to the ten largest clones. Antigen specificity for these receptors is unknown.

The sample was CD4+ T cells from blood, cultured in vitro. The receptors were sampled from a human donor who had recovered from COVID-19.

This clonotype has just a few counts. V gene TRBV10-3 combines with J gene TRBJ2-1; D not resolved. Germline V gene lookup returns CDR1 ENHRY and CDR2 SYGVKD. CDR3 length: 11 amino acids. The V and J ends lost 10 bases and 7 bases respectively, with 11 bases between them. CDR3 sequence: CATQSSNEQFF. In DNA form, the CDR3 reads TGTGCCACCCAGAGCTCAAATGAGCAGTTCTTC.

This rearrangement joins TRBV7-9 to TRBJ1-4, with D maybe TRBD1 (5 bases). Germline CDR1 is SEHNR and CDR2 is FQNEAQ (reference sequence). The CDR3 runs to 11 residues. Trimming left V 5 bases short and J 13 bases short, with 11 bases between. The CDR3 coding sequence is TGTGCCAGCAGCCGCGGGAGGGGACTGTTTTTT. Translating it yields CASSRGRGLFF.

The chain uses TRBV7-2 and TRBJ2-7; 9 bases line up with TRBD2. Germline trimming cut 2 bases from V and 2 bases from J; bases unmatched to any gene: 10. Germline V gene lookup returns CDR1 SGHTA and CDR2 FQGNSA. The CDR3 loop spans 17 amino acids. The CDR3 DNA follows: TGTGCCAGCAGCTTATACGGACTAGCGTCGGCCCCCTACGAGCAGTACTTC. This encodes CASSLYGLASAPYEQYF.